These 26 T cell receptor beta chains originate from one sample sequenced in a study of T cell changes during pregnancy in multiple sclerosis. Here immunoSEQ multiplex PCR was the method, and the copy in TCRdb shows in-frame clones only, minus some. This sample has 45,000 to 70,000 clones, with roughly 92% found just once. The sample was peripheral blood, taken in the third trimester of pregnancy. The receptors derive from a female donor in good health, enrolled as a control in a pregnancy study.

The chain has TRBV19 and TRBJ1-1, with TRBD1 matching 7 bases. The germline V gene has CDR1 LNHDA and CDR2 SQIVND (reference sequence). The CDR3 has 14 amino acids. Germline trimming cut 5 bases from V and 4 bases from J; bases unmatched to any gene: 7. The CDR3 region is CASSPWTGGTEAFF. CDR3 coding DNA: TGTGCCAGTAGTCCCTGGACAGGAGGCACTGAAGCTTTCTTT.

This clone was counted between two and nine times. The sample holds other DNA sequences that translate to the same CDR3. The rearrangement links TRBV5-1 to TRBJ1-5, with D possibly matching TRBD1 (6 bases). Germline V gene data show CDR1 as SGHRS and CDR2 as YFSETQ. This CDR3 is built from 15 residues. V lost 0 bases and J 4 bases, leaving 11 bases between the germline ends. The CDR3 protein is CASSLEGGGNQPQHF. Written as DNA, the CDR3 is TGCGCCAGCAGCTTGGAAGGGGGAGGGAATCAGCCCCAGCATTTT.

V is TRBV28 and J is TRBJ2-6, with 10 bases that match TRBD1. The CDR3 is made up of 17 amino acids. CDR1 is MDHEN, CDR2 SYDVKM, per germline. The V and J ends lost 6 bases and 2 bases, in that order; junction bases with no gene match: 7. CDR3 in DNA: TGTGCCAGCAGCCGCACCGGGACAGGGGCTGGGGCCAACGTCCTGACTTTC. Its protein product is CASSRTGTGAGANVLTF.

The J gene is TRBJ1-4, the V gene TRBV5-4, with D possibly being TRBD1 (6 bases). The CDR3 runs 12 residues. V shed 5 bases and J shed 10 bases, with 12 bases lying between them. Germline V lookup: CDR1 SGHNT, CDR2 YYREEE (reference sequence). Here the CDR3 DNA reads TGTGCCAGCAGTCAGGACAGTAGAAAACTGTTTTTT. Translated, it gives CASSQDSRKLFF.

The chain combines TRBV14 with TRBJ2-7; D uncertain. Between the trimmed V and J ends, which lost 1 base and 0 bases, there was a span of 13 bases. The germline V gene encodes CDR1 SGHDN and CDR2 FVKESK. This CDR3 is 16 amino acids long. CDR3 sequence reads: CASSQVQATFSYEQYF. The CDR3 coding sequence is TGTGCCAGCAGCCAAGTGCAAGCGACCTTCTCCTACGAGCAGTACTTC.

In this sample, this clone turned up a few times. CDR3 sequence (DNA): TGTGCCAGTAGTATTGGTGGGACAGGGGGGAGGTTGAACTATGGCTACACCTTC. It yields the protein CASSIGGTGGRLNYGYTF. The chain couples TRBV19 to TRBJ1-2; 11 nucleotides match TRBD1. The germline V gene has CDR1 LNHDA and CDR2 SQIVND (reference sequence). This CDR3 is built from 18 residues. V was pared by 3 bases and J by 2 bases, with 11 bases of the junction left unmatched.

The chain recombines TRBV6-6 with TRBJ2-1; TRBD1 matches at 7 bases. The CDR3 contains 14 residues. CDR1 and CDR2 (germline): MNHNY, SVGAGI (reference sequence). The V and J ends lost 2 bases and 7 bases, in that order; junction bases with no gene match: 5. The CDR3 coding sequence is TGTGCCAGCAGTTACGACAGGGACAAAAATGAGCAGTTCTTC. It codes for CASSYDRDKNEQFF.

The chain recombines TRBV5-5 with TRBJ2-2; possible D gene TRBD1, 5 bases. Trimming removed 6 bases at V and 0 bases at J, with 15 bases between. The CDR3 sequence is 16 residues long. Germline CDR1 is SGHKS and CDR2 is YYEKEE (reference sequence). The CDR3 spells CASTVQGLTNTGELFF. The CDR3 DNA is TGTGCCAGCACGGTGCAGGGTCTCACGAACACCGGGGAGCTGTTTTTT.

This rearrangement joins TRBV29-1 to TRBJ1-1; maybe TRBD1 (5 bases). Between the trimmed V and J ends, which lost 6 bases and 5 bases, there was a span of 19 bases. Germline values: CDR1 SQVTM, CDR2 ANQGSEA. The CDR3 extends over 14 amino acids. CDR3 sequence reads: CSVVRGGRKTEAFF. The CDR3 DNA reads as TGCAGCGTGGTCCGGGGGGGACGGAAGACTGAAGCTTTCTTT.

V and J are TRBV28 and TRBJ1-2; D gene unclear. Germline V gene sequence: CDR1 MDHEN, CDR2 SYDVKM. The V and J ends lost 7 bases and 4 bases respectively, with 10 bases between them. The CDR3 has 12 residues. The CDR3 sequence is CASNSGLYGYTF. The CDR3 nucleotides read TGTGCCAGCAATTCAGGTCTCTATGGCTACACCTTC.

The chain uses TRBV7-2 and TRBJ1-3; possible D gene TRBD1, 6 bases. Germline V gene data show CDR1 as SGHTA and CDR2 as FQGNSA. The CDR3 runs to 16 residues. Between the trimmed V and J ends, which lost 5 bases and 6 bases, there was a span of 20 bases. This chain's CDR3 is CASSPSITRGANTIYF. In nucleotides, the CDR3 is TGTGCCAGCAGCCCCTCCATAACCAGGGGCGCAAACACCATATATTTT.

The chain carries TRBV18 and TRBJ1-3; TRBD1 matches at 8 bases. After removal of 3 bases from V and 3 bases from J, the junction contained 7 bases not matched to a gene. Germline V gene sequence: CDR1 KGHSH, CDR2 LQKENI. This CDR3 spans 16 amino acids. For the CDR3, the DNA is TGTGCCAGCTCACCCCGGACAGGGAGAGGTGGAAACACCATATATTTT. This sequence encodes CASSPRTGRGGNTIYF.

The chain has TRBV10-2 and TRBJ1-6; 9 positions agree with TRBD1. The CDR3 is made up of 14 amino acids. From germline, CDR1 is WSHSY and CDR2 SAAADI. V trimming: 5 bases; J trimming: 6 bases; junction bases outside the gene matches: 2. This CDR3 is CASSSDRGNSPLHF. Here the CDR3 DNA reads TGCGCCAGCAGTTCGGACAGGGGTAATTCACCCCTCCACTTT.

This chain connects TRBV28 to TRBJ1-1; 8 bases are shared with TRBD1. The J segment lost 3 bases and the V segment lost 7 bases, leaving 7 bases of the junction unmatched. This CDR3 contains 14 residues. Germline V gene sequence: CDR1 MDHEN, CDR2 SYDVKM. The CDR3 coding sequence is TGTGCCAGCAACGCGGACAGGGCGGACACTGAAGCTTTCTTT. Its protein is CASNADRADTEAFF.

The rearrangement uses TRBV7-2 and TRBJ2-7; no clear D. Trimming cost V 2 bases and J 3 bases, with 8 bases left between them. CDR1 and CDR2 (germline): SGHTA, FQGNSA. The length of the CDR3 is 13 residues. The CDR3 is CASSLLADYEQYF. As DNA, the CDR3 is TGTGCCAGCAGCTTATTGGCAGACTACGAGCAGTACTTC.

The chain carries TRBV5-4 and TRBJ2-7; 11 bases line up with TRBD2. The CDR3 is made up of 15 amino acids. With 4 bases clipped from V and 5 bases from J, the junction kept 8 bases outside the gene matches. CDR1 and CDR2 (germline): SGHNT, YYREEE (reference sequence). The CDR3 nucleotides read TGTGCCAGCAGCCCGGAGGGACTAGCGGCCGACGAGCAGTACTTC. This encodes CASSPEGLAADEQYF.

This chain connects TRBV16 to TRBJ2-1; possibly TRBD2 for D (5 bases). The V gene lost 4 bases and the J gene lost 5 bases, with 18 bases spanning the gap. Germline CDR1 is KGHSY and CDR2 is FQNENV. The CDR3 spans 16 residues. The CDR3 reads CASSRRGVEANNEQFF. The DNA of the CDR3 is TGTGCCAGCAGCCGACGGGGAGTAGAGGCTAACAATGAGCAGTTCTTC.

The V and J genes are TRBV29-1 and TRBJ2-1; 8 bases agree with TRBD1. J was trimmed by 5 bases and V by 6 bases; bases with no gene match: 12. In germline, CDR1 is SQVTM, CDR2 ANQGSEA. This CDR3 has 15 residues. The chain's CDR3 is CSVASSDRAHNEQFF. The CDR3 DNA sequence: TGCAGCGTCGCGTCGTCGGACAGGGCGCACAATGAGCAGTTCTTC.

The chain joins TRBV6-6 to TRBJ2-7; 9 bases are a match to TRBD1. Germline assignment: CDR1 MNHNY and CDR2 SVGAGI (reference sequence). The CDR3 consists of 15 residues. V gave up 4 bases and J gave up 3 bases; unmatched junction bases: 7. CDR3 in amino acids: CASSFSGTGFYEQYF. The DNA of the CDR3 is TGTGCCAGCAGTTTCTCCGGGACAGGGTTCTACGAGCAGTACTTC.

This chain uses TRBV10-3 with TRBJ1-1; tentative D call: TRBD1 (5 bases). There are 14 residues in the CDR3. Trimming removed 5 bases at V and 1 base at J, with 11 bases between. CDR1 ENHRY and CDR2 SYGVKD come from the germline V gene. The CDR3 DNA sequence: TGTGCCATCAGTTCCGGGACTCAGAACACTGAAGCTTTCTTT. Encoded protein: CAISSGTQNTEAFF.

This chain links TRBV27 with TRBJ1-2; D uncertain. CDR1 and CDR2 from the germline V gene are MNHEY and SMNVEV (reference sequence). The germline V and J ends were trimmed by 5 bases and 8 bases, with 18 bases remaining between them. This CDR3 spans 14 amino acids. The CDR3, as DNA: TGTGCCAGCAGTCCTTCTATGGCAGGTCAAGGCTACACCTTC. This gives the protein CASSPSMAGQGYTF.

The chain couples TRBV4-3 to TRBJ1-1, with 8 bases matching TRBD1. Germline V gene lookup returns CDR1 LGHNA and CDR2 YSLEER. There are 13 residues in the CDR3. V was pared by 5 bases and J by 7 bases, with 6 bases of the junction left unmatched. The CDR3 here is CASSTDRDFEAFF. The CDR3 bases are TGCGCCAGCAGCACGGACAGGGACTTTGAAGCTTTCTTT.

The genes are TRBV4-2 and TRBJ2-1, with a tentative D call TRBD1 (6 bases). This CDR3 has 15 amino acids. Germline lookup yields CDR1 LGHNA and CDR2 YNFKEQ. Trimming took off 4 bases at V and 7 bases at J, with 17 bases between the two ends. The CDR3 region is CASSRIAGDGNEQFF. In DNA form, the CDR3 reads TGTGCCAGCAGCCGGATAGCAGGGGACGGGAATGAGCAGTTCTTC.

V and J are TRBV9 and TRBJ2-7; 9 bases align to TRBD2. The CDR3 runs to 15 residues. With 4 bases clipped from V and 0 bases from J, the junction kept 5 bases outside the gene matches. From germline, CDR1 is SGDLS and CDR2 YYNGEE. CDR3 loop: CASSLGTSTSYEQYF. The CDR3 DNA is TGTGCCAGCAGCCTCGGGACTAGCACCTCCTACGAGCAGTACTTC.

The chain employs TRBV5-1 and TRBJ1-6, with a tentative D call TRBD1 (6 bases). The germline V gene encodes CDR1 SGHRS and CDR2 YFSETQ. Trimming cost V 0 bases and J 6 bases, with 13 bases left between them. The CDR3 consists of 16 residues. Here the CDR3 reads CASSLGAGEFNSPLHF. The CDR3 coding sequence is TGCGCCAGCAGCTTGGGGGCAGGGGAATTTAATTCACCCCTCCACTTT. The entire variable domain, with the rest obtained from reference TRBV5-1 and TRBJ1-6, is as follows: KAGVTQTPRYLIKTRGQQVTLSCSPISGHRSVSWYQQTPGQGLQFLFEYFSETQRNKGNFPGRFSGRQFSNSRSEMNVSTLELGDSALYLCASSLGAGEFNSPLHFGNGTRLTVT.

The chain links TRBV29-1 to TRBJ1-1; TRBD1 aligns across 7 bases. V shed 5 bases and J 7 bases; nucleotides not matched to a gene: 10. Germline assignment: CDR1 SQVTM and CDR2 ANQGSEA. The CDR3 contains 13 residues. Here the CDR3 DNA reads TGCAGCGTTCCCGGGACAGCCCGTTTTGAAGCTTTCTTT. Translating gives CSVPGTARFEAFF.